Following are 22 T cell receptor beta chains from one sample sequenced in a study of identical twins. MiXCR was run by TCRdb on the 5' RACE reads, yielding one entry per CDR3 protein. The sample includes a few hundred thousand distinct CDR3 sequences, roughly 9.5% seen only once; the top ten take approximately 3.2%. These data also featured in a second study, about yellow fever vaccine responses in identical twins.

The source material was PBMCs. These receptor sequences come from a woman aged 18-30 years in good health.

This chain connects TRBV30 to TRBJ2-3, with a possible D match to TRBD2 (5 bases). The CDR3 extends over 14 amino acids. CDR1 GTSNPN and CDR2 SVGIG come from the germline V gene (reference sequence). Between the trimmed V and J ends, which lost 0 bases and 8 bases, there was a span of 15 bases. The DNA of the CDR3 is TGTGCCTGGAGTGTACTAGAGGGATCCACTACGCAGTATTTT. It translates to CAWSVLEGSTTQYF. Based on the CDR3 plus reference TRBV30 and TRBJ2-3, the full variable domain is SQTIHQWPATLVQPVGSPLSLECTVEGTSNPNLYWYRQAAGRGLQLLFYSVGIGQISSEVPQNLSASRPQDRQFILSSKKLLLSDSGFYLCAWSVLEGSTTQYFGPGTRLTVL.

In its sample, this clonotype was seen a few times. The chain is built from TRBV5-1 and TRBJ2-3; D is unresolved. The CDR3 is 16 amino acids. Germline V lookup: CDR1 SGHRS, CDR2 YFSETQ. The ends were cut back, 0 bases at V and 2 bases at J, with 13 bases in the middle. DNA of the CDR3: TGCGCCAGCAGCTTGGGCGCCACCACTCTCACAGATACGCAGTATTTT. Translated: CASSLGATTLTDTQYF.

This clonotype was observed at least ten times. This rearrangement joins TRBV12-3 or TRBV12-4 to TRBJ2-4; D remains ambiguous. Trimming cost V 1 base and J 1 base, with 8 bases left between them. The CDR3 is made up of 15 amino acids. The DNA for the CDR3 is TGTGCCAGCAGTTTAGGGACGGACGCCAAAAACATTCAGTACTTC. It is translated as CASSLGTDAKNIQYF.

This clonotype was picked up a small number of times. This chain joins TRBV19 and TRBJ2-3; D gene uncertain. V was pared by 7 bases and J by 0 bases, with 14 bases between. This CDR3 is built from 15 residues. The germline V gene has CDR1 LNHDA and CDR2 SQIVND (reference sequence). CDR3 sequence (DNA): TGTGCCAGTACGTGGGCAGTCGCTAGCACAGATACGCAGTATTTT. Protein sequence: CASTWAVASTDTQYF.

This rearrangement joins TRBV5-6 to TRBJ2-5; 7 bases match TRBD1. V was clipped by 0 bases and J by 2 bases; unmatched bases: 10. CDR1 is SGHDT and CDR2 is YYEEEE in the germline V gene. CDR3 length: 17 amino acids. The CDR3 bases are TGTGCCAGCAGCTTGGGTCCGTCGACAGGGCCACAAGAGACCCAGTACTTC. It specifies CASSLGPSTGPQETQYF.

In this sample, this clonotype turned up many times. The chain carries TRBV5-1 and TRBJ2-7; D is perhaps TRBD1 (5 bases). Trimming pared 5 bases from V and 5 bases from J, leaving 8 bases between. The CDR3 is 11 residues long. Germline-derived CDR1 and CDR2 are SGHRS and YFSETQ. CDR3 in amino acids: CASRAGNEQYF. The CDR3 DNA sequence: TGCGCCAGCAGAGCAGGGAACGAGCAGTACTTC.

The gene calls are TRBV7-2 and TRBJ2-7; a weak D match, TRBD2 (6 bases). CDR1 and CDR2 from the germline V gene are SGHTA and FQGNSA. CDR3 length: 14 residues. Trimming took off 6 bases at V and 3 bases at J, with 15 bases between the two ends. The CDR3 loop reads CASSHRLGGYEQYF. CDR3 nucleotides: TGTGCCAGCAGTCATAGACTAGGAGGCTACGAGCAGTACTTC.

This clonotype showed up just a few times. This chain joins TRBV10-1 and TRBJ2-3; 11 positions match TRBD2. Germline trimming cut 5 bases from V and 7 bases from J; bases unmatched to any gene: 8. Germline lookup yields CDR1 WNHNN and CDR2 SYGVQD (reference sequence). The CDR3 runs to 15 residues. The CDR3 DNA reads as TGCGCCAGCAGTACCGGGACTAGCGGCAAAAATACGCAGTATTTT. Translated, it gives CASSTGTSGKNTQYF.

The sample holds many counts of this clonotype. The rearrangement links TRBV10-3 to TRBJ2-5; a weak D match, TRBD1 (8 bases). This CDR3 has 16 amino acids. The V and J ends lost 4 bases and 2 bases respectively, with 17 bases between them. The germline gives CDR1 ENHRY, CDR2 SYGVKD. CDR3: CAISGPGQGLQETQYF. For the CDR3, the DNA is TGTGCCATCAGTGGGCCAGGACAGGGACTACAAGAGACCCAGTACTTC.

The chain recombines TRBV4-2 with TRBJ2-6; 10 bases are shared with TRBD2. V was clipped by 7 bases and J by 0 bases; unmatched bases: 12. The CDR3 contains 19 residues. Germline CDR1 LGHNA, CDR2 YNFKEQ. The CDR3 DNA is TGTGCCAGCACCACCCGGGGGTCTAGCGGGAGCTCTGGGGCCAACGTCCTGACTTTC. Residues: CASTTRGSSGSSGANVLTF.

This rearrangement joins TRBV5-1 to TRBJ2-6; the D is unclear. This CDR3 region has 19 residues. V was cut by 2 bases and J by 0 bases, with 18 bases left in between. The germline CDR1 and CDR2 sequences are SGHRS and YFSETQ. In DNA form, the CDR3 reads TGCGCCAGCAGCTTCAGAACATCGAACTTATACTCTGGGGCCAACGTCCTGACTTTC. Translation: CASSFRTSNLYSGANVLTF.

Ten or more counts support this clonotype. The rearrangement links TRBV3-1 to TRBJ2-1, with D unclear. Germline V gives CDR1 LGHDT, CDR2 YNNKEL (reference sequence). The CDR3 loop spans 12 amino acids. V lost 4 bases to trimming and J lost 8 bases, with 9 bases between them. CDR3 bases: TGTGCCAGCAGCCCCATGAACCATGAGCAGTTCTTC. Translated: CASSPMNHEQFF.

This clonotype has a count of ten or more. The chain couples TRBV29-1 to TRBJ2-1; 7 bases are a match to TRBD2. Germline-derived CDR1 and CDR2 are SQVTM and ANQGSEA. CDR3 length: 16 amino acids. V trimming: 4 bases; J trimming: 4 bases; junction bases outside the gene matches: 13. Written as DNA, the CDR3 is TGCAGCGTTGGAAGCGGGGCCCGGTCCCAATACAATGAGCAGTTCTTC. It translates to CSVGSGARSQYNEQFF.

This clonotype was seen a few times. This rearrangement joins TRBV20-1 to TRBJ2-5, with D unclear. The CDR3 runs to 13 residues. Germline V gene sequence: CDR1 DFQATT, CDR2 SNEGSKA (reference sequence). The ends were cut back, 6 bases at V and 2 bases at J, with 13 bases in the middle. The CDR3 here is CSAWDLAQETQYF. The CDR3 nucleotides read TGCAGTGCATGGGATCTGGCGCAAGAGACCCAGTACTTC.

A few counts support this clonotype. The rearrangement uses TRBV5-1 and TRBJ2-1; TRBD1 matches at 8 bases. The CDR3 sequence is 17 residues long. V shed 0 bases and J 6 bases; nucleotides not matched to a gene: 11. Per the germline V gene, CDR1 is SGHRS and CDR2 is YFSETQ. The chain's CDR3 is CASSLAGQWTGSNEQFF. In DNA, the CDR3 is TGCGCCAGCAGCTTGGCCGGTCAGTGGACAGGGTCCAATGAGCAGTTCTTC.

This clonotype was observed at least ten times. V usage is TRBV10-2 and J usage is TRBJ2-1; D may correspond to TRBD1 or TRBD2 (5 bases each). Germline-derived CDR1 and CDR2 are WSHSY and SAAADI. V lost 2 bases, J lost 9 bases, and 14 bases lay in between. This CDR3 has 14 residues. CDR3 sequence (DNA): TGCGCCAGCAGTGAGGTGGGACCCGTCGGTGAGCAGTTCTTC. Amino acid sequence: CASSEVGPVGEQFF.

The V call is TRBV6-5, the J call TRBJ2-5; D is perhaps TRBD1 (6 bases). The CDR3 totals 13 residues. In germline, CDR1 is MNHEY, CDR2 SVGAGI. V was cut by 2 bases and J by 4 bases, with 8 bases left in between. CDR3 residues: CASSYVGGETQYF. The CDR3 nucleotides are TGTGCCAGCAGTTACGTAGGGGGAGAGACCCAGTACTTC.

The chain is built from TRBV6-2 or TRBV6-3 and TRBJ2-7; TRBD1 is a possible D gene (6 bases). V shed 2 bases and J shed 5 bases, with 16 bases lying between them. The length of the CDR3 is 15 residues. In germline, CDR1 is MNHEY, CDR2 SVGEGT. The chain's CDR3 is CASSYPQGMFDEQYF. DNA of the CDR3: TGTGCCAGCAGTTACCCCCAGGGGATGTTTGACGAGCAGTACTTC.

The sample holds a few counts of this clonotype. The chain has TRBV6-1 and TRBJ2-2; 10 bases map to TRBD1. Losses at the gene ends were 6 bases for V and 3 bases for J; bases not matched to a gene: 4. There are 15 residues in the CDR3. Looked up from germline, CDR1 is MNHNS and CDR2 is SASEGT. The CDR3 region is CASRPGQGHTGELFF. The CDR3 coding sequence is TGTGCCAGCAGGCCGGGACAGGGGCACACCGGGGAGCTGTTTTTT.

The chain uses TRBV20-1 and TRBJ2-1, with D perhaps given as TRBD1 or TRBD2 (6 bases each). The CDR3 runs to 16 residues. V shed 6 bases and J shed 3 bases, with 21 bases lying between them. Germline assignment: CDR1 DFQATT and CDR2 SNEGSKA (reference sequence). The CDR3 loop is CSAEVGGNEFYNEQFF. CDR3 coding DNA: TGCAGTGCCGAGGTAGGGGGGAACGAGTTCTACAATGAGCAGTTCTTC.

This clonotype was seen repeatedly, ten times or more. The CDR3 DNA is TGCGCCAGCAGCCAAGAGACGGGATTAGGCAAAAACATTCAGTACTTC. Protein sequence: CASSQETGLGKNIQYF. The V and J genes are TRBV4-3 and TRBJ2-4; perhaps TRBD2 as D (5 bases). V lost 0 bases and J lost 3, with 12 bases in between. Germline-derived CDR1 and CDR2 are LGHNA and YSLEER. The CDR3 has 16 residues.

The rearrangement uses TRBV5-1 and TRBJ2-1, with 11 bases lining up with TRBD1. V lost 2 bases, J lost 6 bases, and 4 bases stayed unmatched. The length of the CDR3 is 15 residues. Germline CDR1 reads SGHRS; CDR2 reads YFSETQ. CDR3 sequence reads: CASSFLGTGGNEQFF. The CDR3 nucleotides are TGCGCCAGCAGCTTCCTCGGGACAGGGGGCAATGAGCAGTTCTTC.